This T cell receptor beta chain derives from a study of T-cell reconstitution after alpha-beta-depleted transplantation in children. Deletions cut 3 bases from V and 1 base from J, with 10 bases between. Germline V CDR1 and CDR2: SGHVS, FNYEAQ. This CDR3 is 14 amino acids long. Molecular barcoding with unique molecular identifiers was used for the TCRbeta library. MiXCR was run by TCRdb on the PCR reads, yielding one entry per CDR3 protein. The sample yields about 100,000 distinct CDR3 sequences, approximately 6.4% seen once. This clonotype was recorded many times. No antigen is known for it. Study results and caveats: A year post-transplant, T-cell counts and diversity derived mostly from newly produced T cells. Recipient T cells and thymic progenitors that survived were the source of the high TCRbeta diversity seen at day 60 in some patients. After transplant, at about two months, alpha-beta T cells were reportedly derived from several hundred expanded graft clones.

The chain has TRBV7-6 and TRBJ2-7; perhaps TRBD2 as D (6 bases). This sequence originates from a male patient aged 2-15 years who had a stem cell transplant for acute lymphoblastic leukemia, so the T cells may come from the graft donor. Sequencing used PBMCs, mostly from graft donor cells, obtained 360 days after TCRalphabeta/CD19-depleted stem cell transplant. CDR3 nucleotide sequence: TGTGCCAGCAGCTTTCCGGGACTGTCCTACGAGCAGTACTTC. It yields the protein CASSFPGLSYEQYF.